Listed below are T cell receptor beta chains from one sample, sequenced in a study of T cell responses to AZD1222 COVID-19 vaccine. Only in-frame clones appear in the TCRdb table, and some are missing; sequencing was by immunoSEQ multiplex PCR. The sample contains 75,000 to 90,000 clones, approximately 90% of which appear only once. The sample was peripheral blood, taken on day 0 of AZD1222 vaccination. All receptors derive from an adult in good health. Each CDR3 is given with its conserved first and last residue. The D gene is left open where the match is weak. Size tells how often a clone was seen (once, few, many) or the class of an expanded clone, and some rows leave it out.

cdr3_nt: TGTGCCAGCAGCTTGGGAGCGAACACTGAAGCTTTCTTT
cdr3_aa: CASSLGANTEAFF
d_call: .
v_call: TRBV7-9
clone_size: .
j_call: TRBJ1-1

cdr3_nt: TGTGCCAGCAGTTTATCCCCAGGGATCGGGTACGAGCAGTACTTC
cdr3_aa: CASSLSPGIGYEQYF
d_call: .
v_call: TRBV28
clone_size: .
j_call: TRBJ2-7

cdr3_nt: TGTGCCAGCACCCTCGTCCATAATTCACCCCTCCACTTT
cdr3_aa: CASTLVHNSPLHF
d_call: .
v_call: TRBV27
clone_size: .
j_call: TRBJ1-6

cdr3_nt: TGTGCCAGTAGTATCTCCAGGGGAAATCAGCCCCAGCATTTT
cdr3_aa: CASSISRGNQPQHF
d_call: .
v_call: TRBV19
clone_size: .
j_call: TRBJ1-5

cdr3_nt: TGTGCCAGCAGTCTAGGGCAGCATGGCTACACCTTC
cdr3_aa: CASSLGQHGYTF
d_call: .
v_call: TRBV12-3/TRBV12-4
clone_size: .
j_call: TRBJ1-2

cdr3_nt: TGTGCCAGCAGTGAAGGCGGCTACACTGAAGCTTTCTTT
cdr3_aa: CASSEGGYTEAFF
d_call: .
v_call: TRBV2
clone_size: .
j_call: TRBJ1-1

cdr3_nt: TGTGCCAGCAATAACAGGGCTTGGGAAAAACTGTTTTTT
cdr3_aa: CASNNRAWEKLFF
d_call: .
v_call: TRBV19
clone_size: .
j_call: TRBJ1-4

cdr3_nt: TGTGCCAGCAGCGTAGCCGGGACGGGGGATGGGGAGCAGTACTTC
cdr3_aa: CASSVAGTGDGEQYF
d_call: .
v_call: TRBV9
clone_size: .
j_call: TRBJ2-7

cdr3_nt: TGCGCCAGCAGCCCGCAGGGGGCTGGGGCCAACGTCCTGACTTTC
cdr3_aa: CASSPQGAGANVLTF
d_call: TRBD1
v_call: TRBV5-1
clone_size: .
j_call: TRBJ2-6

cdr3_nt: TGTGCCTGGAGTGTACAGGGGGCGGGAGATACGCAGTATTTT
cdr3_aa: CAWSVQGAGDTQYF
d_call: TRBD1
v_call: TRBV30
clone_size: .
j_call: TRBJ2-3

cdr3_nt: TGCGCCAGCAGCCGGAATCTGGGGGGACAGGGGGATGCTGGAAACACCATATATTTT
cdr3_aa: CASSRNLGGQGDAGNTIYF
d_call: TRBD1
v_call: TRBV4-3
clone_size: .
j_call: TRBJ1-3

cdr3_nt: TGTGCCAGCTCACCACTCAACTATGGCTACACCTTC
cdr3_aa: CASSPLNYGYTF
d_call: .
v_call: TRBV18
clone_size: once
j_call: TRBJ1-2

cdr3_nt: TGTGCCAGCAGCTTGGACAGACACACTGAAGCTTTCTTT
cdr3_aa: CASSLDRHTEAFF
d_call: .
v_call: TRBV5-8
clone_size: few
j_call: TRBJ1-1

cdr3_nt: TGTGCCAGCAGCCGACAGGGTGGCTACGAGCAGTACTTC
cdr3_aa: CASSRQGGYEQYF
d_call: TRBD1
v_call: TRBV3-1/TRBV3-2
clone_size: .
j_call: TRBJ2-7

cdr3_nt: TGCGCCAGCAGCTCATCGACAGGGGGGCTCTATGGCTACACCTTC
cdr3_aa: CASSSSTGGLYGYTF
d_call: TRBD1
v_call: TRBV5-1
clone_size: .
j_call: TRBJ1-2

cdr3_nt: TGTGCCAGCAGCCAGGACAGGGTAGGGTCTTTCTTT
cdr3_aa: CASSQDRVGSFF
d_call: TRBD1
v_call: TRBV11-2
clone_size: .
j_call: TRBJ1-1

cdr3_nt: TGTGCCAGCAGCTTAGGGGTCCAGGGATTCAATCAGCCCCAGCATTTT
cdr3_aa: CASSLGVQGFNQPQHF
d_call: .
v_call: TRBV7-8
clone_size: .
j_call: TRBJ1-5

cdr3_nt: TGCGCCAGCAGCCGGGGGACGGTGAACACTGAAGCTTTCTTT
cdr3_aa: CASSRGTVNTEAFF
d_call: .
v_call: TRBV5-1
clone_size: .
j_call: TRBJ1-1

cdr3_nt: TGTGCCATCAGTGAGGTCGGATACAATGAGCAGTTCTTC
cdr3_aa: CAISEVGYNEQFF
d_call: .
v_call: TRBV10-3
clone_size: .
j_call: TRBJ2-1

cdr3_nt: TGCAGCGGGCAGCGGGGGACCTCCTACAATGAGCAGTTCTTC
cdr3_aa: CSGQRGTSYNEQFF
d_call: TRBD2
v_call: TRBV29-1
clone_size: .
j_call: TRBJ2-1

cdr3_nt: TGTGCCAGCAGTTCGCCTGGGGCCCTTCAAGAGACCCAGTACTTC
cdr3_aa: CASSSPGALQETQYF
d_call: .
v_call: TRBV28
clone_size: .
j_call: TRBJ2-5

cdr3_nt: TGTGCCAGCAGCCAAGGCACAACTACTGGAAACACCATATATTTT
cdr3_aa: CASSQGTTTGNTIYF
d_call: .
v_call: TRBV3-1/TRBV3-2
clone_size: .
j_call: TRBJ1-3

cdr3_nt: TGCAGCGTCGGTTACGACAGTGAGCAGTTCTTC
cdr3_aa: CSVGYDSEQFF
d_call: .
v_call: TRBV29-1
clone_size: .
j_call: TRBJ2-1

cdr3_nt: TGTGCCAGCAGCGTTAGCGGGGGGCCGTCGGAGCAGTACTTC
cdr3_aa: CASSVSGGPSEQYF
d_call: TRBD2
v_call: TRBV9
clone_size: .
j_call: TRBJ2-7

cdr3_nt: TGCGCCAGCAAGGCCGGGACCAGCACAGATACGCAGTATTTT
cdr3_aa: CASKAGTSTDTQYF
d_call: .
v_call: TRBV10-1
clone_size: .
j_call: TRBJ2-3

cdr3_nt: TGTGCCATCAGTGAGTCAGCGAAGGGAGTCGGGCAGCCCCAGCATTTT
cdr3_aa: CAISESAKGVGQPQHF
d_call: .
v_call: TRBV10-3
clone_size: .
j_call: TRBJ1-5

cdr3_nt: TGTGCCAGCAGCGGAGAGGGCCCGGCGACTACCTACAATGAGCAGTTCTTC
cdr3_aa: CASSGEGPATTYNEQFF
d_call: .
v_call: TRBV9
clone_size: .
j_call: TRBJ2-1

cdr3_nt: TGTGCCAGCAGCGTAGAGTGGGGGGTCGGGGAAAAACTGTTTTTT
cdr3_aa: CASSVEWGVGEKLFF
d_call: .
v_call: TRBV9
clone_size: .
j_call: TRBJ1-4

cdr3_nt: TGTGCCAGCAGCCCCACCGGCCCAGCCAGTTTGAACACTGAAGCTTTCTTT
cdr3_aa: CASSPTGPASLNTEAFF
d_call: .
v_call: TRBV7-9
clone_size: .
j_call: TRBJ1-1

cdr3_nt: TGTGCCAGCAGCTTAGAGTCGACCGGAAATGAAAAACTGTTTTTT
cdr3_aa: CASSLESTGNEKLFF
d_call: .
v_call: TRBV11-2
clone_size: .
j_call: TRBJ1-4

cdr3_nt: TGTGCCAGCAGCCAAGAAGGGGAACGGGGCTACACCTTC
cdr3_aa: CASSQEGERGYTF
d_call: .
v_call: TRBV3-1/TRBV3-2
clone_size: .
j_call: TRBJ1-2

cdr3_nt: TGTGCCAGCAGTTACGGGTTCGAGGGGGCCCACTATGGCTACACCTTC
cdr3_aa: CASSYGFEGAHYGYTF
d_call: TRBD1
v_call: TRBV6-5
clone_size: .
j_call: TRBJ1-2

cdr3_nt: TGTGCCAGCAGCCCCCTCAACAGCTACACTGAAGCTTTCTTT
cdr3_aa: CASSPLNSYTEAFF
d_call: .
v_call: TRBV9
clone_size: .
j_call: TRBJ1-1

cdr3_nt: TGTGCCAGCAGCCAACCCGGGACAGGGGAAGTTGAAGATACGCAGTATTTT
cdr3_aa: CASSQPGTGEVEDTQYF
d_call: TRBD1
v_call: TRBV3-1/TRBV3-2
clone_size: .
j_call: TRBJ2-3

cdr3_nt: TGTGCCAGCAGTCTCCGGGACAGAGGGCATGGCTACACCTTC
cdr3_aa: CASSLRDRGHGYTF
d_call: TRBD1
v_call: TRBV28
clone_size: once
j_call: TRBJ1-2

cdr3_nt: TGTGCCAGCAGGGACACGCTGAACACTGAAGCTTTCTTT
cdr3_aa: CASRDTLNTEAFF
d_call: .
v_call: TRBV6-6
clone_size: once
j_call: TRBJ1-1

cdr3_nt: TGCGCCAGCAGCCAACCTACCAACCCATTGGCGCAGTATTTT
cdr3_aa: CASSQPTNPLAQYF
d_call: .
v_call: TRBV4-1
clone_size: .
j_call: TRBJ2-3

cdr3_nt: TGTGCCACCCTGACAGGGGTGAATGGCTACACCTTC
cdr3_aa: CATLTGVNGYTF
d_call: TRBD1
v_call: TRBV28
clone_size: .
j_call: TRBJ1-2

cdr3_nt: TGTGCCAGCAGCTTAACTGGGACCGGGGAGCTGTTTTTT
cdr3_aa: CASSLTGTGELFF
d_call: .
v_call: TRBV7-3
clone_size: .
j_call: TRBJ2-2

cdr3_nt: TGTGCCAGCAGTTTATCTCCCTCATCCGGGACAGGCTATAATTCACCCCTCCACTTT
cdr3_aa: CASSLSPSSGTGYNSPLHF
d_call: TRBD1
v_call: TRBV28
clone_size: .
j_call: TRBJ1-6

cdr3_nt: TGTGCCAGCAGTTTCATGGGGAGCTCCTATAATTCACCCCTCCACTTT
cdr3_aa: CASSFMGSSYNSPLHF
d_call: .
v_call: TRBV28
clone_size: .
j_call: TRBJ1-6

cdr3_nt: TGTGCCAGCAACACTGACTTATCCTACGAGCAGTACTTC
cdr3_aa: CASNTDLSYEQYF
d_call: .
v_call: TRBV5-5
clone_size: .
j_call: TRBJ2-7

cdr3_nt: TGTGCCAGCAGTGAATCGTACTGGGGGGAGAGGACCCAGTACTTC
cdr3_aa: CASSESYWGERTQYF
d_call: .
v_call: TRBV6-1
clone_size: .
j_call: TRBJ2-5